This T cell receptor (beta chain) derives from a study of T-cell memory formation after mild COVID-19. TCRdb reanalysed the 5' RACE reads using MiXCR and keeps one entry per CDR3 protein. The sample lists more than 120,000 distinct CDR3 sequences, about 5.5% occurring once. Concerning this clonotype: Given a much more abundant clone one base away, this may be a read error.

Per the germline V gene, CDR1 is LGHDT and CDR2 is YNNKEL (reference sequence). This CDR3 contains 12 residues. This TCR was recovered from an adult woman who had mild COVID-19 (a few samples of this study predate the infection). Cell type and time point are not known. V and J are TRBV3-1 and TRBJ1-2; no reliable D call. Sequencing was carried out using PBMCs or a T cell subset sorted from them (not recorded which). In DNA, the CDR3 is TGTGCCAGCAGCCCAGGAGTGTATGGCGACACCTTC. This translates into CASSPGVYGDTF.